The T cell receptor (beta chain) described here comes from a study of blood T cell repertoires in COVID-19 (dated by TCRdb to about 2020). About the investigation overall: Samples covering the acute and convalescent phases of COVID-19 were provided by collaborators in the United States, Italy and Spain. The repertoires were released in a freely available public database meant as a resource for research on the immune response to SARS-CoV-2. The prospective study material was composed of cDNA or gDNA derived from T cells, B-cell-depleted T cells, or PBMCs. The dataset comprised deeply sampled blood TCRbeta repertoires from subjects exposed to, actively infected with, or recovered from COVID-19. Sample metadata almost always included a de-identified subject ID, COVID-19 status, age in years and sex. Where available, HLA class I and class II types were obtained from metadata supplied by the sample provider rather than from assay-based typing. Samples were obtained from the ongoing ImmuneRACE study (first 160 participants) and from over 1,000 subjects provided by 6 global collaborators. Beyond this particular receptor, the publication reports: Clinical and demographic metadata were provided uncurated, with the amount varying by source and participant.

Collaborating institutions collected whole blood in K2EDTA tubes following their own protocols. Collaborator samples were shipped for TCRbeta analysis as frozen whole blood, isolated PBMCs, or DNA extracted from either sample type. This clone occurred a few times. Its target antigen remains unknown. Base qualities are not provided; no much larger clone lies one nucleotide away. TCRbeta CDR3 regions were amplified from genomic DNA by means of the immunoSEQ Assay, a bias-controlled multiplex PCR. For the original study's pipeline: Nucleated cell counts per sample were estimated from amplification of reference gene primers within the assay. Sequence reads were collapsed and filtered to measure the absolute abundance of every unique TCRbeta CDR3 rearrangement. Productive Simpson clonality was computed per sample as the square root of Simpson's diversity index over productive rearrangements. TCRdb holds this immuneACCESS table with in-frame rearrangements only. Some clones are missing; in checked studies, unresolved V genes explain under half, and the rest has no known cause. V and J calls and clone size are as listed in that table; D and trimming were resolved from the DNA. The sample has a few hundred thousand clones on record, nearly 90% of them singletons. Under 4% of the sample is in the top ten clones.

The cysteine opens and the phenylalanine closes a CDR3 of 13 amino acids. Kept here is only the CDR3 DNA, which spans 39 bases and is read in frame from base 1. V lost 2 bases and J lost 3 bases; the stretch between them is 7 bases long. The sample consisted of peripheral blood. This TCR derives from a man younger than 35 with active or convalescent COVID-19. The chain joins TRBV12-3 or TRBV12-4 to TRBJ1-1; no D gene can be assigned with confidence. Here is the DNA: TGTGCCAGCAGTTTAAGGAGATACACTGAAGCTTTCTTT. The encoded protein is CASSLRRYTEAFF.